The 25 T cell receptor beta chains listed next were all sequenced from one sample in a study of siplizumab effects on memory and regulatory T cells. No antigen is known for these receptors. Coculturing at 37°C lasted 5 to 7 days for the mixed lymphocyte reaction cells. Produced via immunoSEQ multiplex PCR; TCRdb's table is partial and in-frame only. Of around 15,000 clones in the sample, roughly 40% are singletons; the top ten hold approximately 8%. Sequenced input: CFSE-low (dividing) CD4+ T cells sorted from an allogeneic mixed lymphocyte reaction. These receptors were collected from a human donor in good health; the cells came from an allogeneic mixed lymphocyte reaction. Some clones in this sample may be carry-over from other donors' samples.

With regard to this clone: The same CDR3 can be traced to other DNA sequences in this sample. V gene TRBV2 combines with J gene TRBJ1-3; D is uncertain. The CDR3 totals 12 residues. Germline V gene lookup returns CDR1 SNHLY and CDR2 FYNNEI. The V end was cut by 2 bases, the J end by 4 bases, with 3 bases between. The CDR3 nucleotides read TGTGCCAGCAGTGAACGGGGAAACACCATATATTTT. Its protein is CASSERGNTIYF.

The rearrangement joins TRBV27 to TRBJ2-7; the D call may be TRBD1 or TRBD2 (5 bases each). The CDR3 length is 15 residues. Germline V gives CDR1 MNHEY, CDR2 SMNVEV (reference sequence). V dropped 5 bases and J dropped 1 base, with 15 bases sitting between them. This CDR3 reads CASSKSRDRSYEQYF. CDR3 sequence (DNA): TGTGCCAGCAGTAAATCCCGGGACCGATCCTACGAGCAGTACTTC.

This clone was counted between two and nine times. This chain uses TRBV28 with TRBJ2-7; 9 nucleotides agree with TRBD2. V shed 6 bases and J 2 bases; nucleotides not matched to a gene: 8. The CDR3 runs to 15 residues. Germline loops: CDR1 MDHEN, CDR2 SYDVKM. Here the CDR3 DNA reads TGTGCCAGCAGGGGACTAGCCCCGCCCCCCTACGAGCAGTACTTC. It translates to CASRGLAPPPYEQYF.

The chain couples TRBV7-2 to TRBJ2-7, with D maybe TRBD1 (5 bases). V was cut by 3 bases and J by 10 bases, with 7 bases left in between. This CDR3 spans 10 amino acids. Germline CDR1 is SGHTA and CDR2 is FQGNSA. The DNA for the CDR3 is TGTGCCAGCAGCTTGACAGTCCAGTACTTC. Amino acid sequence: CASSLTVQYF.

This clone came up a few times. This chain uses TRBV27 with TRBJ2-7; D call uncertain. V was clipped by 2 bases and J by 4 bases, with 15 bases between them. The CDR3 runs to 15 residues. The germline CDR1 and CDR2 sequences are MNHEY and SMNVEV (reference sequence). The CDR3 sequence is CASSLIGRNLYEQYF. The CDR3 coding sequence is TGTGCCAGCAGTTTAATTGGGCGCAACTTGTACGAGCAGTACTTC.

This chain uses TRBV29-1 with TRBJ2-7; TRBD2 is a possible D gene (6 bases). This CDR3 contains 15 residues. The germline V gene encodes CDR1 SQVTM and CDR2 ANQGSEA. V lost 1 base, J lost 3 bases, and 16 bases lay in between. CDR3 bases: TGCAGCGTTGAAGGGTATGTGGAGGGGCGCTACGAGCAGTACTTC. Translated: CSVEGYVEGRYEQYF.

This chain uses TRBV15 with TRBJ2-3; 7 nucleotides agree with TRBD2. Germline trimming cut 5 bases from V and 2 bases from J; bases unmatched to any gene: 10. Germline V CDR1 and CDR2: LNHNV, YYDKDF (reference sequence). The CDR3 totals 16 residues. The CDR3 DNA follows: TGTGCCACCAGCCGTACGGCGGGAGTGATCACAGATACGCAGTATTTT. It is translated as CATSRTAGVITDTQYF.

This clone has only a few counts. The chain carries TRBV25-1 and TRBJ2-5; 9 bases match TRBD1. Trimming cost V 4 bases and J 4 bases; bases outside gene matches: 4. The CDR3 loop spans 14 amino acids. The germline gives CDR1 MGHDK, CDR2 SYGVNS. The CDR3 reads CASSAGQGRETQYF. The CDR3 coding sequence is TGTGCCAGCAGTGCCGGACAGGGGCGAGAGACCCAGTACTTC. Full variable domain (missing parts from reference TRBV25-1 and TRBJ2-5): EADIYQTPRYLVIGTGKKITLECSQTMGHDKMYWYQQDPGMELHLIHYSYGVNSTEKGDLSSESTVSRIRTEHFPLTLESARPSHTSQYLCASSAGQGRETQYFGPGTRLLVL.

This chain links TRBV28 with TRBJ1-1, with 10 positions matching TRBD1. The CDR3 covers 15 residues. Germline-derived CDR1 and CDR2 are MDHEN and SYDVKM. V lost 6 bases to trimming and J lost 1 base; unmatched junction nucleotides: 5. For the CDR3, the DNA is TGTGCCAGCAGGGGACAGGGGTCATGGAACACTGAAGCTTTCTTT. It yields the protein CASRGQGSWNTEAFF.

This clone occurred once. The J gene is TRBJ2-2, the V gene TRBV5-1; D is perhaps TRBD1 (6 bases). This CDR3 spans 14 amino acids. Germline lookup yields CDR1 SGHRS and CDR2 YFSETQ. Trimming left V 4 bases short and J 3 bases short, with 10 bases between. The CDR3 protein is CASSNGQYTGELFF. The CDR3 DNA sequence: TGCGCCAGCAGCAATGGACAGTACACCGGGGAGCTGTTTTTT.

This clone was seen a few times. This chain uses TRBV6-5 with TRBJ2-3; a weak D match, TRBD1 (5 bases). The CDR3 sequence is 13 residues long. Germline CDR1 reads MNHEY; CDR2 reads SVGAGI. V shed 7 bases and J shed 2 bases, with 10 bases lying between them. Here the CDR3 reads CASKDNPTDTQYF. The CDR3 region has the DNA TGTGCCAGCAAGGACAATCCCACAGATACGCAGTATTTT.

The sample holds a few counts of this clone. This chain connects TRBV18 to TRBJ2-3, with D perhaps matching TRBD2 (6 bases). The CDR3 sequence is 15 residues long. The germline V and J ends were trimmed by 1 base and 3 bases, with 11 bases remaining between them. Germline V gene sequence: CDR1 KGHSH, CDR2 LQKENI. For the CDR3, the DNA is TGTGCCAGCTCACCACTTGCGGGACCTACAGATACGCAGTATTTT. Translating it yields CASSPLAGPTDTQYF.

This clone was observed a few times. The V gene is TRBV7-9, the J gene TRBJ2-1; D is unresolved. The germline V and J ends were trimmed by 7 bases and 7 bases, with 20 bases remaining between them. This CDR3 contains 15 residues. Germline V gives CDR1 SEHNR, CDR2 FQNEAQ (reference sequence). DNA of the CDR3: TGTGCCAGCATCTCTCTAGTCCCTCCCGCGAATGAGCAGTTCTTC. It yields the protein CASISLVPPANEQFF.

The rearrangement links TRBV2 to TRBJ2-3; the match to TRBD2 covers 13 bases. CDR1 is SNHLY and CDR2 is FYNNEI in the germline V gene. The trim removed 6 bases at V and 1 base at J, leaving 10 bases unmatched. The CDR3 spans 18 residues. The CDR3 is CASSVLAGGLRGTDTQYF. For the CDR3, the DNA is TGTGCCAGCAGCGTACTAGCGGGAGGGCTCAGGGGCACAGATACGCAGTATTTT. Complete variable domain (other parts from reference TRBV2 and TRBJ2-3): EPEVTQTPSHQVTQMGQEVILRCVPISNHLYFYWYRQILGQKVEFLVSFYNNEISEKSEIFDDQFSVERPDGSNFTLKIRSTKLEDSAMYFCASSVLAGGLRGTDTQYFGPGTRLTVL.

The chain joins TRBV5-1 to TRBJ1-5; D gene uncertain. Germline values: CDR1 SGHRS, CDR2 YFSETQ. This CDR3 spans 14 amino acids. V was cut by 2 bases and J by 7 bases, with 13 bases left in between. The CDR3 DNA reads as TGCGCCAGCAGCTTCACCGGGAGCGAACAGCCCCAGCATTTT. Residues: CASSFTGSEQPQHF.

The table lists this clone with many counts. This rearrangement joins TRBV2 to TRBJ1-5, with a tentative D call TRBD1 (6 bases). The germline CDR1 and CDR2 sequences are SNHLY and FYNNEI. This CDR3 is 14 amino acids long. Trimming removed 4 bases from V and 4 bases from J, with 11 bases in between. The CDR3 region is CASSVGGSNQPQHF. CDR3 DNA: TGTGCCAGCAGTGTAGGGGGGTCGAATCAGCCCCAGCATTTT.

This chain joins TRBV20-1 and TRBJ1-2; D uncertain. Trimming left V 0 bases short and J 6 bases short, with 5 bases between. Germline lookup yields CDR1 DFQATT and CDR2 SNEGSKA (reference sequence). The CDR3 has 11 amino acids. The DNA of the CDR3 is TGCAGTGCTAGAGATCCAAATGGCTACACCTTC. This gives the protein CSARDPNGYTF.

This CDR3 is CASSFRGVATNEKLFF. CDR3 coding DNA: TGTGCCAGCAGTTTTCGCGGGGTTGCAACTAATGAAAAACTGTTTTTT. J is TRBJ1-4 and V is TRBV28; D is ambiguous. V was trimmed by 3 bases and J by 0 bases, leaving 11 bases between them. The CDR3 covers 16 residues. Germline lookup yields CDR1 MDHEN and CDR2 SYDVKM.

The CDR3 sequence is CASSGGTSGRETQYF. The DNA of the CDR3 is TGTGCCAGCAGCGGAGGGACTAGCGGGAGGGAGACCCAGTACTTC. The chain recombines TRBV9 with TRBJ2-5; 15 positions agree with TRBD2. Germline V CDR1 and CDR2: SGDLS, YYNGEE. J was trimmed by 5 bases and V by 3 bases; bases with no gene match: 2. The CDR3 is made up of 15 amino acids.

The CDR3 DNA follows: TGTGCCAGCAGTTACAACGGAGCCTCCTATAATTCACCCCTCCACTTT. Translated, it gives CASSYNGASYNSPLHF. The chain employs TRBV6-5 and TRBJ1-6; D unclear. Trimming took 2 bases from V and 0 from J, leaving 8 bases between them. Per germline, CDR1 MNHEY and CDR2 SVGAGI. This CDR3 region has 16 residues.

The chain carries TRBV7-9 and TRBJ2-3, with D uncertain. V lost 1 base and J 0 bases, leaving 8 bases between the germline ends. Germline CDR1 reads SEHNR; CDR2 reads FQNEAQ (reference sequence). CDR3 size: 15 residues. CDR3 residues: CASSLGRSSTDTQYF. The CDR3 nucleotides are TGTGCCAGCAGCTTAGGTCGATCTAGCACAGATACGCAGTATTTT.

This chain connects TRBV10-3 to TRBJ2-7, with 7 bases fitting TRBD2. The J segment lost 1 base and the V segment lost 9 bases, leaving 3 bases of the junction unmatched. The CDR3 consists of 12 residues. The germline CDR1 and CDR2 sequences are ENHRY and SYGVKD. CDR3 sequence (DNA): TGTGCCATGGGAGGGAGGTCCTACGAGCAGTACTTC. It specifies CAMGGRSYEQYF.

CDR3 residues: CAISLAGGAGDNEQFF. CDR3 DNA sequence: TGTGCCATCAGTTTAGCGGGAGGGGCGGGGGACAATGAGCAGTTCTTC. The rearrangement links TRBV10-3 to TRBJ2-1; 11 bases match TRBD2. The V gene's germline CDR1 is ENHRY and CDR2 SYGVKD. The CDR3 covers 16 residues. Trimming took 5 bases from V and 5 from J; bases not matched to a gene: 8.

This clone is judged large. V usage is TRBV7-9 and J usage is TRBJ2-1, with D possibly matching TRBD1 (6 bases). The CDR3 contains 12 residues. Trimming shortened V by 5 bases and J by 10 bases, and 12 bases separated the two germline ends. CDR1 is SEHNR, CDR2 FQNEAQ, per germline (reference sequence). The CDR3 protein is CASSRTEGEQFF. The CDR3 DNA is TGTGCCAGCAGCCGGACAGAGGGAGAGCAGTTCTTC.

This clone was detected only a few times. V and J are TRBV29-1 and TRBJ2-2, with TRBD2 identical over 7 bases. The germline gives CDR1 SQVTM, CDR2 ANQGSEA. Losses at the gene ends were 5 bases for V and 3 bases for J; bases not matched to a gene: 6. The CDR3 extends over 14 amino acids. CDR3 region: CSVRGGRDTGELFF. The CDR3 DNA is TGCAGCGTTAGGGGAGGGAGGGACACCGGGGAGCTGTTTTTT.